This is a list of T cell receptor beta chains from one sample in a study of OX40 agonist ivuxolimab in advanced cancers. The method was immunoSEQ multiplex PCR; TCRdb's version includes in-frame clones alone and lacks a portion of them. The table shows about 150,000 clones, with 90% to 95% occurring only once. The sample was CD4+ or CD8+ T cells sorted from blood, taken in a trial of the OX40 agonist ivuxolimab. These receptors came from an adult with an advanced solid tumor such as melanoma, head and neck, liver or kidney cancer. The CDR3 runs from the conserved cysteine through the conserved F or W. Fields, in order: J gene, clone size, D gene, V gene, CDR3 protein, CDR3 DNA. D genes are given only for firm matches. Clone size, where shown, is once, few, many, or a class for clones that have expanded.

J: TRBJ1-2
size: NA
D: NA
V: TRBV28
CDR3: CASSLSPGGYTF
DNA: TGTGCCAGCAGTTTATCCCCGGGGGGCTACACCTTC

J: TRBJ2-5
size: NA
D: NA
V: TRBV7-3
CDR3: CASSPRAGTQYF
DNA: TGTGCCAGCAGTCCCAGGGCCGGTACCCAGTACTTC

J: TRBJ1-5
size: NA
D: NA
V: TRBV28
CDR3: CASSLQGRGLYSNQPQHF
DNA: TGTGCCAGCAGTCTGCAGGGTAGAGGATTATATAGCAATCAGCCCCAGCATTTT

J: TRBJ1-5
size: NA
D: TRBD1
V: TRBV5-8
CDR3: CASSRLGQRNQPQHF
DNA: TGTGCCAGCAGCCGACTGGGACAGCGCAATCAGCCCCAGCATTTT

J: TRBJ2-5
size: NA
D: NA
V: TRBV7-2
CDR3: CASSLAPGRVRGETQYF
DNA: TGTGCCAGCAGCCTGGCGCCAGGGCGTGTAAGGGGAGAGACCCAGTACTTC

J: TRBJ1-1
size: once
D: TRBD1
V: TRBV5-1
CDR3: CASSLGDRHTEAFF
DNA: TGCGCCAGCAGCTTGGGGGACAGGCACACTGAAGCTTTCTTT

J: TRBJ2-6
size: NA
D: TRBD1
V: TRBV4-1
CDR3: CASSRGQVLRSGANVLTF
DNA: TGCGCCAGCAGTCGGGGACAGGTGCTCCGCTCTGGGGCCAACGTCCTGACTTTC

J: TRBJ1-5
size: NA
D: NA
V: TRBV21-1
CDR3: CASSIRGQGGVQPQHF
DNA: TGTGCCAGCAGCATCCGGGGGCAGGGGGGAGTTCAGCCCCAGCATTTT

J: TRBJ1-2
size: NA
D: TRBD1
V: TRBV5-4
CDR3: CASSRDSRGYTF
DNA: TGTGCCAGCAGCAGGGACAGTCGTGGCTACACCTTC

J: TRBJ1-1
size: NA
D: NA
V: TRBV19
CDR3: CASSIALTGPNTEAFF
DNA: TGTGCCAGTAGTATAGCCCTAACAGGACCGAACACTGAAGCTTTCTTT

J: TRBJ1-2
size: NA
D: TRBD1
V: TRBV15
CDR3: CATSIGTGGNYGYTF
DNA: TGTGCCACCAGCATCGGGACAGGGGGTAACTATGGCTACACCTTC

J: TRBJ2-2
size: NA
D: TRBD1
V: TRBV10-3
CDR3: CAISAGQGPNTGELFF
DNA: TGTGCCATCAGTGCTGGACAGGGGCCGAACACCGGGGAGCTGTTTTTT

J: TRBJ2-1
size: NA
D: TRBD2
V: TRBV4-1
CDR3: CASSQDTGGSYNEQFF
DNA: TGCGCCAGCAGCCAAGATACGGGGGGCTCCTACAATGAGCAGTTCTTC

J: TRBJ1-1
size: NA
D: NA
V: TRBV9
CDR3: CASSVVGKNTEAFF
DNA: TGTGCCAGCAGCGTAGTAGGGAAGAACACTGAAGCTTTCTTT

J: TRBJ1-2
size: NA
D: TRBD1
V: TRBV5-6
CDR3: CASSLDDRVYGYTF
DNA: TGTGCCAGCAGCTTGGACGACAGGGTCTATGGCTACACCTTC

J: TRBJ2-1
size: once
D: NA
V: TRBV6-5
CDR3: CASSYVAGGGNEQFF
DNA: TGTGCCAGCAGTTACGTGGCAGGGGGAGGGAATGAGCAGTTCTTC

J: TRBJ1-1
size: NA
D: NA
V: TRBV7-8
CDR3: CASIPILGVTENTEAFF
DNA: TGTGCCAGCATCCCAATCCTCGGGGTCACCGAGAACACTGAAGCTTTCTTT

J: TRBJ2-3
size: NA
D: NA
V: TRBV21-1
CDR3: CASSKEGRGTDTQYF
DNA: TGTGCCAGCAGCAAAGAGGGACGCGGCACAGATACGCAGTATTTT

J: TRBJ2-7
size: NA
D: NA
V: TRBV7-2
CDR3: CASSVATAVYEQYF
DNA: TGTGCCAGCAGCGTAGCGACGGCCGTTTACGAGCAGTACTTC

J: TRBJ2-3
size: NA
D: TRBD1
V: TRBV14
CDR3: CASSPTGAWDTQYF
DNA: TGTGCCAGCAGCCCCACAGGGGCTTGGGATACGCAGTATTTT

J: TRBJ1-1
size: NA
D: TRBD1
V: TRBV18
CDR3: CASSSYLTGSSEAFF
DNA: TGTGCCAGCTCATCGTACTTGACAGGGAGCTCTGAAGCTTTCTTT

J: TRBJ2-1
size: NA
D: TRBD2
V: TRBV9
CDR3: CASSVISGNAYNEQFF
DNA: TGTGCCAGCAGCGTAATCAGCGGGAATGCCTACAATGAGCAGTTCTTC

J: TRBJ1-5
size: NA
D: TRBD1
V: TRBV7-9
CDR3: CASSLGAGGGNQPQHF
DNA: TGTGCCAGCAGCTTAGGGGCAGGGGGGGGCAATCAGCCCCAGCATTTT

J: TRBJ2-5
size: NA
D: NA
V: TRBV7-2
CDR3: CASSPRDTGYQETQYF
DNA: TGTGCCAGCAGCCCGCGGGACACGGGGTACCAAGAGACCCAGTACTTC

J: TRBJ2-7
size: once
D: TRBD1
V: TRBV4-3
CDR3: CASSQEGQGGEQYF
DNA: TGCGCCAGCAGCCAAGAGGGACAGGGCGGGGAGCAGTACTTC

J: TRBJ1-3
size: NA
D: NA
V: TRBV5-4
CDR3: CASSTGTEPTIYF
DNA: TGTGCCAGCAGCACGGGGACGGAACCCACCATATATTTT

J: TRBJ2-5
size: NA
D: NA
V: TRBV7-9
CDR3: CASSSSSGRRETQYF
DNA: TGTGCCAGCAGCTCTTCGTCAGGGCGGCGAGAGACCCAGTACTTC

J: TRBJ2-5
size: NA
D: NA
V: TRBV27
CDR3: CASSLSGRPETQYF
DNA: TGTGCCAGCAGTTTATCGGGCAGGCCTGAGACCCAGTACTTC

J: TRBJ1-2
size: NA
D: TRBD1
V: TRBV7-9
CDR3: CASSFSGGAKMGGYTF
DNA: TGTGCCAGCAGCTTCTCAGGGGGCGCGAAGATGGGTGGCTACACCTTC

J: TRBJ2-1
size: NA
D: NA
V: TRBV5-6
CDR3: CASSPAFNEQFF
DNA: TGTGCCAGCAGCCCGGCTTTCAATGAGCAGTTCTTC

J: TRBJ2-1
size: NA
D: NA
V: TRBV11-3
CDR3: CASSLTVDNEQFF
DNA: TGTGCCAGCAGCTTGACAGTGGACAATGAGCAGTTCTTC

J: TRBJ2-3
size: NA
D: NA
V: TRBV11-2
CDR3: CASSLARAFRTDTQYF
DNA: TGTGCCAGCAGCTTAGCGCGGGCTTTTAGAACAGATACGCAGTATTTT

J: TRBJ1-2
size: NA
D: NA
V: TRBV7-7
CDR3: CASTLSGGYGYTF
DNA: TGTGCCAGCACCCTTAGTGGGGGGTATGGCTACACCTTC

J: TRBJ1-5
size: NA
D: NA
V: TRBV29-1
CDR3: CSVGGGGGNQPQHF
DNA: TGCAGCGTTGGGGGAGGGGGGGGCAATCAGCCCCAGCATTTT

J: TRBJ2-2
size: NA
D: NA
V: TRBV7-2
CDR3: CASSLGGRGLSGELFF
DNA: TGTGCCAGCAGCTTAGGGGGCAGGGGCTTGAGCGGGGAGCTGTTTTTT

J: TRBJ2-1
size: NA
D: NA
V: TRBV10-1
CDR3: CASSGRGQSSWNEQFF
DNA: TGCGCCAGCAGTGGCCGTGGACAGAGCTCGTGGAATGAGCAGTTCTTC

J: TRBJ1-1
size: NA
D: NA
V: TRBV28
CDR3: CRTGGSYTEAFF
DNA: TGCCGAACGGGGGGTTCATACACTGAAGCTTTCTTT

J: TRBJ1-1
size: NA
D: TRBD1
V: TRBV4-1
CDR3: CASSQARRDRGEAFF
DNA: TGCGCCAGCAGCCAAGCTCGCCGGGACAGGGGAGAAGCTTTCTTT

J: TRBJ2-1
size: NA
D: TRBD2
V: TRBV2
CDR3: CASSARLAVNEQFF
DNA: TGTGCCAGCAGTGCCAGACTAGCAGTAAATGAGCAGTTCTTC

J: TRBJ2-2
size: NA
D: NA
V: TRBV4-3
CDR3: CASSQEQGGNTGELFF
DNA: TGCGCCAGCAGCCAAGAGCAGGGGGGGAACACCGGGGAGCTGTTTTTT

J: TRBJ2-7
size: few
D: TRBD1
V: TRBV5-4
CDR3: CASSSKTGGSNEQYF
DNA: TGTGCCAGCAGCTCCAAGACAGGGGGCTCGAACGAGCAGTACTTC

J: TRBJ2-3
size: NA
D: TRBD1
V: TRBV11-2
CDR3: CASSYTQGAGSDTQYF
DNA: TGTGCCAGCAGCTATACCCAGGGGGCAGGATCAGATACGCAGTATTTT

J: TRBJ1-6
size: NA
D: NA
V: TRBV7-9
CDR3: CASSSGRTISYNSPLHF
DNA: TGTGCCAGCAGCTCAGGACGGACTATCTCCTATAATTCACCCCTCCACTTT

J: TRBJ2-1
size: NA
D: TRBD2
V: TRBV7-9
CDR3: CASSLAGGAIGNNEQFF
DNA: TGTGCCAGCAGCCTGGCCGGGGGGGCGATAGGGAACAATGAGCAGTTCTTC

J: TRBJ1-1
size: NA
D: TRBD1
V: TRBV19
CDR3: CASRPDRVNTEAFF
DNA: TGTGCCAGTAGACCCGACAGGGTGAACACTGAAGCTTTCTTT

J: TRBJ2-3
size: NA
D: NA
V: TRBV14
CDR3: CASSQSKIFTDTQYF
DNA: TGTGCCAGCAGCCAGTCTAAGATTTTCACAGATACGCAGTATTTT

J: TRBJ1-1
size: once
D: TRBD1
V: TRBV6-6
CDR3: CASSYGTGNTEAFF
DNA: TGTGCCAGCAGTTACGGGACAGGGAACACTGAAGCTTTCTTT